Following are 3 T cell receptor beta chains from one sample sequenced in a study of cytomegalovirus exposure and HLA in healthy donors. This PCR relied on a set of 60 Vbeta primers and 13 Jbeta primers. Using immunoSEQ multiplex PCR, the repertoire was profiled, and TCRdb retains in-frame clones only, with some absent. Here the sample spans about 100,000 clones, approximately 73% being singletons. The source material was PBMCs. The receptors were sampled from a woman between 50 and 59 years old in good health and CMV-seropositive.

The chain uses TRBV10-2 and TRBJ1-1; 9 bases map to TRBD1. The germline V gene encodes CDR1 WSHSY and CDR2 SAAADI. The CDR3 totals 14 residues. The ends lost 0 bases at V and 4 bases at J; junction bases unmatched: 0. The CDR3 nucleotides are TGCGCCAGCAGTGAGTCGACAGGGGGCACTGAAGCTTTCTTT. Protein product: CASSESTGGTEAFF.

This clone was recorded only once. The chain has TRBV27 and TRBJ2-5; 7 nucleotides agree with TRBD2. V shed 5 bases, J shed 5 bases, and the junction held 20 bases outside the gene matches. Germline V CDR1 and CDR2: MNHEY, SMNVEV (reference sequence). The CDR3 loop spans 18 amino acids. The chain's CDR3 is CASSPTAGAGTALETQYF. In nucleotides, the CDR3 is TGTGCCAGCAGTCCCACCGCGGGAGCGGGAACGGCTCTGGAGACCCAGTACTTC.

The genes are TRBV7-6 and TRBJ2-5, with TRBD2 matching 13 bases. Trimming took 4 bases from V and 5 from J; bases not matched to a gene: 10. The CDR3 loop spans 17 amino acids. The germline gives CDR1 SGHVS, CDR2 FNYEAQ. In DNA, the CDR3 is TGTGCCAGCAGCTCACGGACTAGCGGGAGCTTGGTGGAGACCCAGTACTTC. Its translation is CASSSRTSGSLVETQYF. The entire variable domain, with the rest obtained from reference TRBV7-6 and TRBJ2-5, is as follows: GAGVSQSPRYKVTKRGQDVALRCDPISGHVSLYWYRQALGQGPEFLTYFNYEAQQDKSGLPNDRFSAERPEGSISTLTIQRTEQRDSAMYRCASSSRTSGSLVETQYFGPGTRLLVL.